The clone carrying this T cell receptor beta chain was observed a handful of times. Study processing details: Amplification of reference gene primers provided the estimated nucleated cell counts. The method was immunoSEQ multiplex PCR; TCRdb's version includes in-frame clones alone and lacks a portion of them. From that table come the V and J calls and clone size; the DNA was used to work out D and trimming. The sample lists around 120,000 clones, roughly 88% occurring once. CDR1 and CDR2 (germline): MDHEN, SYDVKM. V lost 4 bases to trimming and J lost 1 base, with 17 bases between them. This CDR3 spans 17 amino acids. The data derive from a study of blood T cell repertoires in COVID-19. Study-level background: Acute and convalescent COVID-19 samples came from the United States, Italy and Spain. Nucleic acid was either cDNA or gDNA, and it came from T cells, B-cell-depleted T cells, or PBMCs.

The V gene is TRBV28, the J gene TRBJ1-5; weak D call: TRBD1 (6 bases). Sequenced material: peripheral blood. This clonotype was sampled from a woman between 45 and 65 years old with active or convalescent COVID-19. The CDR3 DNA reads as TGTGCCAGCAGTTCCCGGGTAGTCAGGGGAAGCAATCAGCCCCAGCATTTT. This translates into CASSSRVVRGSNQPQHF.